This entry concerns a single T cell receptor beta chain. Germline loops: CDR1 KGHSH, CDR2 LQKENI. The CDR3 is 15 amino acids. The V gene lost 0 bases and the J gene lost 5 bases, with 13 bases spanning the gap. The record originates from a study of blood T cell repertoires in COVID-19. For the study at large: Samples of COVID-19 (acute and convalescent) were obtained from the United States, Italy and Spain. T cells, B-cell-depleted T cells, or PBMCs provided the cDNA or gDNA that served as material.

Profiled with immunoSEQ multiplex PCR; TCRdb holds only in-frame clones, not every one. Among 45,000 to 55,000 clones, around 84% were seen once, and the ten largest hold about 11%. The J gene is TRBJ2-5, the V gene TRBV18; TRBD1 might be the D (5 bases). The sample comprised peripheral blood. The receptor comes from a man aged 65-85 years with active COVID-19. The CDR3 reads CASSPPGGQGETQYF. The CDR3 nucleotides read TGTGCCAGCTCACCACCGGGTGGACAAGGGGAGACCCAGTACTTC. Filled out from reference TRBV18 and TRBJ2-5, the complete variable domain reads NAGVMQNPRHLVRRRGQEARLRCSPMKGHSHVYWYRQLPEEGLKFMVYLQKENIIDESGMPKERFSAEFPKEGPSILRIQQVVRGDSAAYFCASSPPGGQGETQYFGPGTRLLVL.